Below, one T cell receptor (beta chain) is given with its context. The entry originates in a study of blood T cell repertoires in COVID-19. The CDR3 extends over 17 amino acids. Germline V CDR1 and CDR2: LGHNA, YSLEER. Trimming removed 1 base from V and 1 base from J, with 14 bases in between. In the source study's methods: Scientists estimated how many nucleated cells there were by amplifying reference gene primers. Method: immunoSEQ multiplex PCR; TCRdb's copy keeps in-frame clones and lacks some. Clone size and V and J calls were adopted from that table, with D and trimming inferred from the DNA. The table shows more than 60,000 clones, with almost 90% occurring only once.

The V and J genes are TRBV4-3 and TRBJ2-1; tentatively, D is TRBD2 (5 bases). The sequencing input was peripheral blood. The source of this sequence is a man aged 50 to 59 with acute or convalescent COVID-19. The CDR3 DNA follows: TGCGCCAGCAGCCAAGTGTCTGGGCTAGCTTCCTACAATGAGCAGTTCTTC. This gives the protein CASSQVSGLASYNEQFF.